The present T cell receptor beta chain was sequenced within a study of T-cell memory formation after mild COVID-19. TCRdb itself ran the 5' RACE reads through MiXCR, one entry per CDR3 protein. This repertoire shows 350,000 or so distinct CDR3 sequences, approximately 21% found once; its top ten account for under 15%. The V end lost 0 bases, the J end lost 8 bases, and 13 bases lay between the germline ends. The CDR3 has 14 residues. The sequence was collected from an adult woman who had mild COVID-19 (a few samples of this study predate the infection). Cell type and time point are not known. Sequenced sample: PBMCs or a T cell subset sorted from them (not recorded which). The rearrangement links TRBV12-3 or TRBV12-4 to TRBJ1-2, with a tentative D call TRBD1 (5 bases). CDR3 nucleotide sequence: TGTGCCAGCAGTTTAGCGAGTAGGGGTGTAGGCTACACCTTC. This gives the protein CASSLASRGVGYTF.